This paragraph covers one T cell receptor beta chain sequence. Its antigen is not known. This entry belongs to a study of cytomegalovirus exposure and HLA in healthy donors. V was pared by 4 bases and J by 8 bases, with 7 bases of the junction left unmatched. The CDR3 loop spans 14 amino acids. Germline loops: CDR1 MGHRA, CDR2 YSYEKL. Study-wide results and limits: First-cohort TCR clusters tended to co-occur in the approximately 110 validation repertoires, a later analysis found. CMV antigen specificity was confirmed in vitro for a few CMV-associated chains. Reports showed the classifier diagnosing cytomegalovirus status with high specificity and sensitivity. Altogether, some 170 TCR beta chains were recorded as cytomegalovirus-associated.

Assay: immunoSEQ multiplex PCR; the TCRdb copy retains only in-frame clones and omits some. The repertoire holds about 220,000 clones, with 88% as singletons. The gene calls are TRBV4-1 and TRBJ2-1; 8 bases are shared with TRBD2. The receptor was isolated from a woman aged 18-30 years in good health and CMV-seronegative. The sequencing sample was made of PBMCs. In nucleotides, the CDR3 is TGCGCCAGCAGCCCAGCGGGAGTTGGGGATGAGCAGTTCTTC. Residues: CASSPAGVGDEQFF.